The present T cell receptor (beta chain) was sequenced within a study of human T cells and chemical hapten exposure. Study-level information: 0.01% DPC was applied to the upper back in patch tests, which were read at 6 days.

TCRdb called the RACE reads again in MiXCR, with one record for every CDR3 protein. The repertoire holds over 70,000 distinct CDR3 sequences, with 14% as singletons. This clonotype was seen a few times. The target antigen is unknown. The V gene's germline CDR1 is SGHTA and CDR2 FQGNSA. Deletions cut 5 bases from V and 5 bases from J, with 15 bases between. This CDR3 contains 14 residues. Regarding the study as a whole: Expanded TCR counts at PT1 were positively correlated with the patch test score. Compared with pre-sensitization or healthy control sets, expanded TCRs clustered more. No alteration of TCRs above 1 in 1000 frequency was seen with DPC sensitization.

Noted time point: pre-sensitization, week 0. Sample treatment: therapeutic diphenylcyclopropenone sensitization with weekly scalp DPC. J is TRBJ1-1 and V is TRBV7-2, with unresolved D. This receptor was identified in a woman between 50 and 59 years old with alopecia areata. Some clones in this sample may be carry-over from other donors' samples. This specimen was whole blood, taken in connection with sensitization to the hapten diphenylcyclopropenone (DPC). The DNA of the CDR3 is TGTGCCAGCAGCCCCATTGCGGGTCGGACTGAAGCTTTCTTT. This codes for CASSPIAGRTEAFF.